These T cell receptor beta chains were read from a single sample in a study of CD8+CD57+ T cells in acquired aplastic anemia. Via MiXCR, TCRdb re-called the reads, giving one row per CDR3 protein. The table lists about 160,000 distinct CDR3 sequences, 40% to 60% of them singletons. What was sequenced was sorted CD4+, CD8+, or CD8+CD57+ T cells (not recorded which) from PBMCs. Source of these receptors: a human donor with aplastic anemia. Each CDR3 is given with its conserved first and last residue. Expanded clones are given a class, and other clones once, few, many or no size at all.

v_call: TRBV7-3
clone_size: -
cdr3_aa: CASSLGVSSYNGQFF

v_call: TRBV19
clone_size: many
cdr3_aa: CASSIAGNEQYF

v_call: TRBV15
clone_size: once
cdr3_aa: CATSFRTSGLYNEQFF

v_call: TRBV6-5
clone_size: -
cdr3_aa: CASSYTGGSPGYYGYTF

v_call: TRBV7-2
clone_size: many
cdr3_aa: CASRRGTGYGYTF

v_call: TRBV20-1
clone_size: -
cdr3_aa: CSARSFGLAGEGETQYF

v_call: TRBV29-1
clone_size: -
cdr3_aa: CSVGGQGAGNTEAFF

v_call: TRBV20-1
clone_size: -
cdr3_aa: CSASDGPPGELFF

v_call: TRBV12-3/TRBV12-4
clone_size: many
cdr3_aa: CASSPQGLNTEAFF

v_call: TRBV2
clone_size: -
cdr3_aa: CASRGQNQPQHF